This T cell receptor beta chain is drawn from a study of blood T cell repertoires in COVID-19. On the study more broadly: PBMCs, B-cell-depleted T cells, or T cells provided the cDNA or gDNA that made up the material.

In terms of age and location, participants ranged from roughly 18 to 100 years and lived in about two dozen US areas. Assignment of participants to cohorts was predicated upon participant-reported clinical history. Original processing notes: Amplification of reference gene primers was used by the study to estimate nucleated cell counts. Profiling relied on immunoSEQ multiplex PCR, and the TCRdb table lists in-frame clones only, not all of them. V and J calls and clone size are copied from that table; D and trimming were computed from the DNA. The sample contains about 130,000 clones, roughly 90% of which appear only once. The ends lost 4 bases at V and 5 bases at J; junction bases unmatched: 8. Germline V CDR1 and CDR2: SGHTS, YDEGEE. This CDR3 has 16 residues.

J is TRBJ2-5 and V is TRBV5-8, with 13 bases aligning to TRBD2. Sequencing was performed on PBMCs or T cells enriched from blood (not recorded which). The receptor was derived from a man aged 50-60 years who had recovered from COVID-19. In nucleotides, the CDR3 is TGTGCCAGCAGCCCCGGACTAGCGGGAGCGGGGGAGACCCAGTACTTC. Its protein product is CASSPGLAGAGETQYF.